This T cell receptor beta chain was identified during a study of type 1 regulatory T cells (dated by TCRdb to the early 2020s). In terms of the full investigation: An in vitro protocol by which a Tr1-enriched, alloantigen-specific CD4 T cell product named T-allo10 was generated was characterized in the study. T-allo10 was being tested clinically in patients with hematological malignancies who were undergoing allogeneic hematopoietic stem cell transplantation.

This clonotype was detected many times. Its target antigen remains unknown. Base qualities are not recorded, but no much larger clone differs from it by a single base. CDR1 and CDR2 were assigned from the germline V gene as SGHTA and FQGNSA. V is pared back by 1 base and J by 4 bases, with 5 bases lying between the germline termini. The CDR3 sequence holds 13 residues, the cysteine and phenylalanine included. Only the CDR3 DNA is retained, 39 bases long and in frame from the first base. Instrument used: Illumina MiSeq. The public reads were reanalyzed by TCRdb: fastp trimming at Q25, MiXCR alignment, in-frame beta chains only. Entries are consolidated by CDR3 protein sequence, retaining the most common genes and DNA. In this sample the table shows approximately 77,000 distinct CDR3 sequences, less than 25% of which occur a single time. The ten largest clones add up to roughly 8% of the sample. Study-wide findings and limitations: A more restricted TCR repertoire was observed in Tr1 cells than in non-Tr1 cells, and this restriction was interpreted in the study as alloantigen-induced clonal expansion.

The chain is assembled from TRBV7-2 and TRBJ1-5; a confident D gene designation cannot be given. The receptor was isolated from a human donor in good health. Input material: cultured type 1 regulatory T (Tr1) cells, either the whole culture or a sorted fraction (not recorded which). In light of the paper, this sample's cell subset or site label describes: type 1 regulatory T cells sorted from the T-allo10 product. The CDR3 region has the sequence CASSLDGNQPQHF. The DNA sequence is TGTGCCAGCAGCTTAGACGGGAATCAGCCCCAGCATTTT. When the CDR3 is completed using the reference TRBV7-2 and TRBJ1-5 genes on either side, the full variable domain is GAGVSQSPSNKVTEKGKDVELRCDPISGHTALYWYRQSLGQGLEFLIYFQGNSAPDKSGLPSDRFSAERTGGSVSTLTIQRTQQEDSAVYLCASSLDGNQPQHFGDGTRLSIL.